One sample yielded the 18 T cell receptor beta chains listed below, sequenced in a study of vaccination and CD4 T cells after COVID-19. Treatment described: approximately 11-day PBMC culture with coronavirus spike peptide pools or control peptides (ViraFEST assay). Sequencing of DNA taken from cultured CD4+ T cells relied on the Oncomine TCR Beta short-read assay. TCRdb recomputed calls from the PCR reads with MiXCR, one row per CDR3 protein. The sample shows 11,000 or so distinct CDR3 sequences, approximately 70% of them seen only once. These TCRs are of unknown antigen specificity. Source material: CD4+ T cells from blood, cultured in vitro. The receptors stem from a human donor who had recovered from COVID-19.

This clonotype is deemed medium-sized. The V gene is TRBV20-1, the J gene TRBJ1-2; 9 nucleotides line up with TRBD1. J gave up 7 bases and V 6 bases, and 12 bases lay outside the gene matches. CDR3 length equals 14 residues. The V gene's germline CDR1 is DFQATT and CDR2 SNEGSKA (reference sequence). This CDR3 is CSAPTGGGVGGYTF. CDR3 DNA sequence: TGCAGTGCGCCCACAGGGGGCGGCGTAGGTGGCTACACCTTC.

This sequence joins TRBV5-4 and TRBJ1-2, with TRBD1 matching over 8 bases. Germline CDR1 SGHNT, CDR2 YYREEE (reference sequence). V shed 2 bases and J 2 bases; nucleotides not matched to a gene: 11. This CDR3 has 17 residues. The CDR3 DNA is TGTGCCAGCAGCTTTCCGGGACAGGTGGTCGGGAACTATGGCTACACCTTC. This gives the protein CASSFPGQVVGNYGYTF.

This clonotype was observed a few times. This chain connects TRBV4-1 to TRBJ2-4; 9 nucleotides align to TRBD2. CDR1 and CDR2 (germline): MGHRA, YSYEKL. The length of the CDR3 is 17 residues. V shed 1 base and J 7 bases; nucleotides not matched to a gene: 11. CDR3 coding DNA: TGCGCCAGCAGCCAAGGTTCGGCGGGGGGGTACGGGAACATTCAGTACTTC. Protein product: CASSQGSAGGYGNIQYF.

J is TRBJ2-2 and V is TRBV18; D is unclear. The ends were cut back, 1 base at V and 1 base at J, with 7 bases in the middle. There are 15 residues in the CDR3. CDR1 and CDR2 (germline): KGHSH, LQKENI. As DNA, the CDR3 is TGTGCCAGCTCACCACACGTAGAGAACACCGGGGAGCTGTTTTTT. Translation: CASSPHVENTGELFF. The whole variable domain, filled in from reference TRBV18 and TRBJ2-2, reads NAGVMQNPRHLVRRRGQEARLRCSPMKGHSHVYWYRQLPEEGLKFMVYLQKENIIDESGMPKERFSAEFPKEGPSILRIQQVVRGDSAAYFCASSPHVENTGELFFGEGSRLTVL.

Relative to its sample, this clonotype is medium-sized. The chain carries TRBV5-1 and TRBJ1-1, with D perhaps matching TRBD1 (5 bases). This CDR3 contains 16 residues. The germline CDR1 and CDR2 sequences are SGHRS and YFSETQ. V lost 0 bases, J lost 0 bases, and 12 bases lay in between. The CDR3 reads CASSLGNRGLNTEAFF. As DNA, the CDR3 is TGCGCCAGCAGCTTGGGGAATCGGGGGTTGAACACTGAAGCTTTCTTT.

The CDR3 DNA follows: TGTGCCAGCAATGGACAGGGGGATGGTTCGGGTCAGCCCCAGCATTTT. This sequence encodes CASNGQGDGSGQPQHF. V is TRBV6-1 and J is TRBJ1-5, with TRBD1 matching over 10 bases. The CDR3 is 16 amino acids. Germline trimming cut 7 bases from V and 6 bases from J; bases unmatched to any gene: 12. Germline V CDR1 and CDR2: MNHNS, SASEGT.

For this clonotype: Relative to the germline gene, one junction end is altered; a read error may explain this. The chain couples TRBV7-6 to TRBJ1-1, with D perhaps matching TRBD1 (6 bases). The CDR3 spans 13 residues. Germline assignment: CDR1 SGHVS and CDR2 FNYEAQ. For the CDR3, the DNA is TGTGCTAGCAGCTGGGACATGGACACTGAAGCTTTCTTT. Its protein product is CASSWDMDTEAFF. Full variable domain (outside the CDR3, taken from reference TRBV7-6 and TRBJ1-1): GAGVSQSPRYKVTKRGQDVALRCDPISGHVSLYWYRQALGQGPEFLTYFNYEAQQDKSGLPNDRFSAERPEGSISTLTIQRTEQRDSAMYRCASSWDMDTEAFFGQGTRLTVV.

The chain is built from TRBV12-3 or TRBV12-4 and TRBJ2-3; 12 nucleotides match TRBD1. Unmatched junction bases numbered 13, after V lost 7 bases and J lost 8 bases. This CDR3 contains 16 residues. The DNA for the CDR3 is TGTGCCAGCAAGTTTAGGGGACAGGGGGCAAGAGGTACGCAGTATTTT. Residues: CASKFRGQGARGTQYF.

The V and J genes are TRBV20-1 and TRBJ1-6; maybe TRBD1 (6 bases). V gave up 2 bases and J gave up 7 bases, with 15 bases separating them. CDR3 size: 15 residues. Looked up from germline, CDR1 is DFQATT and CDR2 is SNEGSKA (reference sequence). The CDR3 nucleotides read TGCAGTGCTAGATACACACAGGGTCACAATTCACCCCTCCACTTT. Translation: CSARYTQGHNSPLHF.

This chain links TRBV20-1 with TRBJ1-2; 7 positions agree with TRBD1. J was trimmed by 3 bases and V by 1 base; bases with no gene match: 8. CDR3 length: 15 residues. Per the germline V gene, CDR1 is DFQATT and CDR2 is SNEGSKA (reference sequence). CDR3 residues: CSARANRGFDYGYTF. DNA for the CDR3: TGCAGTGCTAGAGCGAACAGGGGCTTTGACTATGGCTACACCTTC.

The rearrangement uses TRBV25-1 and TRBJ1-2; the D is unclear. V was clipped by 1 base and J by 5 bases, with 8 bases between them. The germline gives CDR1 MGHDK, CDR2 SYGVNS. This CDR3 spans 13 amino acids. The CDR3: CASSEFVSYGYTF. In DNA form, the CDR3 reads TGTGCCAGCAGTGAATTTGTATCGTATGGCTACACCTTC.

This chain joins TRBV2 and TRBJ2-5; 10 bases are a match to TRBD1. In germline, CDR1 is SNHLY, CDR2 FYNNEI. This CDR3 is 14 amino acids long. V lost 4 bases, J lost 4 bases, and 3 bases stayed unmatched. The CDR3 loop is CASSVGTGVETQYF. The CDR3 DNA is TGTGCCAGCAGTGTAGGGACAGGGGTAGAGACCCAGTACTTC.

A few counts support this clonotype. This rearrangement joins TRBV6-1 to TRBJ1-6, with D perhaps matching TRBD1 (5 bases). The germline V gene encodes CDR1 MNHNS and CDR2 SASEGT. V was cut by 7 bases and J by 5 bases, with 9 bases left in between. This CDR3 is 13 amino acids long. CDR3 region: CASNRDHNSPLHF. CDR3 sequence (DNA): TGTGCCAGCAACCGGGACCATAATTCACCCCTCCACTTT.

V gene TRBV21-1 combines with J gene TRBJ2-3. TRBV21-1 is flagged as a pseudogene. CDR3 length equals 17 residues. Here the CDR3 reads CASSKNLTANLSDTQYF. The CDR3 DNA reads TGTGCCAGCAGCAAAAACTTAACAGCCAACCTTTCCGATACGCAGTATTTT.

V and J are TRBV28 and TRBJ1-5, with 12 bases identical to TRBD1. The CDR3 consists of 17 residues. The V gene end was trimmed by 5 bases and the J gene end by 7 bases; junction bases not matched to a gene: 12. Germline-derived CDR1 and CDR2 are MDHEN and SYDVKM. DNA for the CDR3: TGTGCCAGCAGTGGAGCCGGGACAGGGGGCGCAGGGCAGCCCCAGCATTTT. It encodes CASSGAGTGGAGQPQHF.

This clonotype has only a few counts. This sequence joins TRBV12-3 or TRBV12-4 and TRBJ1-5; D might be TRBD1 (6 bases). This CDR3 has 14 amino acids. Trimming left V 6 bases short and J 9 bases short, with 18 bases between. CDR3 residues: CASSGSGGLGPQHF. CDR3 nucleotides: TGTGCCAGCAGCGGGTCCGGGGGCCTAGGGCCCCAGCATTTT.

About this clonotype: Compared with germline, one end of the junction differs, possibly owing to a read error. This chain connects TRBV2 to TRBJ2-3; TRBD1 is a possible D gene (6 bases). Germline CDR1 is SNHLY and CDR2 is FYNNEI. There are 15 residues in the CDR3. The CDR3 protein is CVSMSDRLGTDTQYF. As DNA, the CDR3 is TGTGTCAGCATGAGCGACAGGCTCGGCACAGATACGCAGTATTTT. Complete variable domain (other parts from reference TRBV2 and TRBJ2-3): EPEVTQTPSHQVTQMGQEVILRCVPISNHLYFYWYRQILGQKVEFLVSFYNNEISEKSEIFDDQFSVERPDGSNFTLKIRSTKLEDSAMYFCVSMSDRLGTDTQYFGPGTRLTVL.

This clonotype has just a few counts. The rearrangement links TRBV18 to TRBJ1-2; no clear D. Per the germline V gene, CDR1 is KGHSH and CDR2 is LQKENI. V gave up 2 bases and J gave up 2 bases, with 9 bases separating them. This CDR3 has 14 residues. The CDR3 sequence: CASSPSFGNYGYTF. The CDR3 region has the DNA TGTGCCAGCTCACCATCTTTTGGGAACTATGGCTACACCTTC.